Shown below are 20 T cell receptor beta chains from a single sample sequenced in a study of blood T cell repertoires in COVID-19. TCRdb's table, derived via immunoSEQ multiplex PCR, lists solely in-frame clones and lacks some. The sample has 95,000 to 150,000 clones, roughly 88% seen once. The source material was peripheral blood. The origin of the receptors is a human donor in a cohort sampled during active COVID-19.

The gene calls are TRBV27 and TRBJ1-5, with D maybe TRBD1 (6 bases). CDR3 size: 14 residues. The V gene lost 4 bases and the J gene lost 7 bases, with 14 bases spanning the gap. Germline V CDR1 and CDR2: MNHEY, SMNVEV (reference sequence). CDR3 sequence reads: CASSSTGPRQPQHF. Here the CDR3 DNA reads TGTGCCAGCAGTTCCACAGGGCCTCGACAGCCCCAGCATTTT.

V is TRBV6-1 and J is TRBJ2-7, with D tentatively TRBD1 (6 bases). CDR1 and CDR2 from the germline V gene are MNHNS and SASEGT. V lost 2 bases to trimming and J lost 4 bases, with 6 bases between them. CDR3 length: 12 amino acids. Here the CDR3 reads CASSERGYEQYF. Here the CDR3 DNA reads TGTGCCAGCAGTGAAAGGGGGTACGAGCAGTACTTC.

This rearrangement joins TRBV5-1 to TRBJ1-4; D is undetermined. This CDR3 region has 16 residues. The germline gives CDR1 SGHRS, CDR2 YFSETQ. Between the trimmed V and J ends, which lost 0 bases and 4 bases, there was a span of 13 bases. CDR3 in DNA: TGCGCCAGCAGCTTGGCCGAACCGGCGGGTAATGAAAAACTGTTTTTT. Encoded protein: CASSLAEPAGNEKLFF.

The rearrangement joins TRBV27 to TRBJ1-2, with 8 bases lining up with TRBD1. The CDR3 is made up of 16 amino acids. The trim removed 4 bases at V and 1 base at J, leaving 8 bases unmatched. CDR1 is MNHEY and CDR2 is SMNVEV in the germline V gene (reference sequence). CDR3 nucleotide sequence: TGTGCCAGCAGTTCTAACAGGGGGAGTGTTAACTATGGCTACACCTTC. It specifies CASSSNRGSVNYGYTF.

The chain carries TRBV7-9 and TRBJ2-3, with 11 bases lining up with TRBD2. Per germline, CDR1 SEHNR and CDR2 FQNEAQ (reference sequence). Unmatched junction bases numbered 8, after V lost 4 bases and J lost 5 bases. This CDR3 contains 16 residues. This chain's CDR3 is CASSSIAGGPGDTQYF. CDR3 DNA: TGTGCCAGCAGCTCAATAGCGGGAGGGCCGGGAGATACGCAGTATTTT.

CDR3 sequence reads: CASSADRAGDTQYF. Written as DNA, the CDR3 is TGCGCCAGCAGCGCCGACAGGGCAGGAGATACGCAGTATTTT. The rearrangement links TRBV5-1 to TRBJ2-3, with TRBD1 matching over 7 bases. The CDR3 consists of 14 residues. Unmatched junction bases numbered 7, after V lost 4 bases and J lost 5 bases. Germline V CDR1 and CDR2: SGHRS, YFSETQ.

The CDR3 sequence is CASSSTGQGDNEQFF. The CDR3 DNA follows: TGTGCCAGCAGCTCCACGGGACAGGGCGACAATGAGCAGTTCTTC. The chain couples TRBV7-3 to TRBJ2-1; TRBD1 matches 9 bases. The V gene's germline CDR1 is SGHTA and CDR2 FQGTGA. The length of the CDR3 is 15 residues. J gave up 5 bases and V 4 bases, and 6 bases lay outside the gene matches. The full variable domain, its missing parts supplied by reference TRBV7-3 and TRBJ2-1, is GAGVSQTPSNKVTEKGKYVELRCDPISGHTALYWYRQSLGQGPEFLIYFQGTGAADDSGLPNDRFFAVRPEGSVSTLKIQRTERGDSAVYLCASSSTGQGDNEQFFGPGTRLTVL.

The rearrangement links TRBV27 to TRBJ2-2; D might be TRBD2 (5 bases). The CDR3 sequence is 14 residues long. V was pared by 6 bases and J by 7 bases, with 15 bases between. CDR1 is MNHEY and CDR2 is SMNVEV in the germline V gene (reference sequence). DNA of the CDR3: TGTGCCAGCAGAGTGGAACCGGGGTACGGGGAGCTGTTTTTT. Protein: CASRVEPGYGELFF.

The rearrangement uses TRBV28 and TRBJ1-4, with 7 bases aligning to TRBD1. V shed 6 bases, J shed 8 bases, and the junction held 6 bases outside the gene matches. The CDR3 totals 13 residues. The germline CDR1 and CDR2 sequences are MDHEN and SYDVKM. CDR3 in DNA: TGTGCCAGCAGCCCACAGGGGACCGAAAAACTGTTTTTT. Amino acid sequence: CASSPQGTEKLFF. The full variable domain, in which reference TRBV28 and TRBJ1-4 provide the parts outside the CDR3, is DVKVTQSSRYLVKRTGEKVFLECVQDMDHENMFWYRQDPGLGLRLIYFSYDVKMKEKGDIPEGYSVSREKKERFSLILESASTNQTSMYLCASSPQGTEKLFFGSGTQLSVL.

The V and J genes are TRBV19 and TRBJ2-2; 13 nucleotides agree with TRBD2. The CDR3 is made up of 19 amino acids. Trimming at V came to 7 bases and at J to 2 bases, leaving 13 bases not matched to a gene. Germline V gene lookup returns CDR1 LNHDA and CDR2 SQIVND (reference sequence). The CDR3 sequence: CASTHTIGLAGVNTGELFF. The CDR3 DNA is TGTGCCAGTACCCACACCATCGGACTAGCGGGAGTTAACACCGGGGAGCTGTTTTTT.

The J gene is TRBJ2-7, the V gene TRBV27; tentative D call: TRBD1 (6 bases). V gave up 1 base and J gave up 1 base, with 11 bases separating them. CDR3 size: 15 residues. Per germline, CDR1 MNHEY and CDR2 SMNVEV (reference sequence). CDR3 sequence reads: CASSLYSDRSYEQYF. The CDR3 nucleotides are TGTGCCAGCAGTTTATACTCGGACAGATCCTACGAGCAGTACTTC.

The chain carries TRBV6-6 and TRBJ2-1; no firm D call. The germline gives CDR1 MNHNY, CDR2 SVGAGI (reference sequence). The CDR3 is made up of 14 amino acids. V was trimmed by 5 bases and J by 1 base, leaving 9 bases between them. CDR3 DNA sequence: TGTGCCAGCAGTGATTTAGATTCCTACAATGAGCAGTTCTTC. Protein product: CASSDLDSYNEQFF.

The chain couples TRBV15 to TRBJ1-3; D unresolved. The CDR3 covers 15 residues. Germline lookup yields CDR1 LNHNV and CDR2 YYDKDF (reference sequence). Between the trimmed V and J ends, which lost 1 base and 2 bases, there was a span of 9 bases. This CDR3 reads CATSRVGGTGNTIYF. CDR3 nucleotides: TGTGCCACCAGCAGAGTTGGCGGGACTGGAAACACCATATATTTT.

This chain connects TRBV18 to TRBJ2-3; the match to TRBD2 covers 8 bases. This CDR3 contains 15 residues. Germline CDR1 KGHSH, CDR2 LQKENI. V lost 0 bases and J lost 5; bases outside the gene matches: 4. The CDR3 reads CASSPPTSEKDTQYF. In nucleotides, the CDR3 is TGTGCCAGCTCACCACCGACTAGCGAGAAAGATACGCAGTATTTT.

The chain has TRBV4-3 and TRBJ2-1; 9 positions match TRBD2. This CDR3 comprises 17 residues. CDR1 and CDR2 (germline): LGHNA, YSLEER. The V gene end was trimmed by 6 bases and the J gene end by 8 bases; junction bases not matched to a gene: 17. CDR3 in amino acids: CASSPFDGREGQDEQFF. Written as DNA, the CDR3 is TGCGCCAGCAGTCCTTTTGACGGGCGGGAGGGCCAGGATGAGCAGTTCTTC.

This chain links TRBV7-8 with TRBJ2-1; perhaps TRBD2 as D (6 bases). V dropped 1 base and J dropped 8 bases, with 18 bases sitting between them. CDR1 and CDR2 from the germline V gene are SGHVS and FQNEAQ. The CDR3 sequence is 16 residues long. Here the CDR3 reads CASSLERGLPMDEQFF. The CDR3 DNA sequence: TGTGCCAGCAGCTTAGAGAGGGGACTTCCGATGGATGAGCAGTTCTTC. The full variable domain, with the rest looked up from reference TRBV7-8 and TRBJ2-1, is GAGVSQSPRYKVAKRGQDVALRCDPISGHVSLFWYQQALGQGPEFLTYFQNEAQLDKSGLPSDRFFAERPEGSVSTLKIQRTQQEDSAVYLCASSLERGLPMDEQFFGPGTRLTVL.

The rearrangement joins TRBV28 to TRBJ2-7; D gene uncertain. The V end lost 5 bases, the J end lost 3 bases, and 14 bases lay between the germline ends. The CDR3 covers 14 residues. The germline V gene encodes CDR1 MDHEN and CDR2 SYDVKM. The DNA of the CDR3 is TGTGCCAGCAGTATAGCCGGTGGTGGCTACGAGCAGTACTTC. Residues: CASSIAGGGYEQYF.

The chain is built from TRBV5-4 and TRBJ2-7; 9 nucleotides agree with TRBD2. The CDR3 has 12 amino acids. Germline CDR1 is SGHNT and CDR2 is YYREEE (reference sequence). J lost 12 bases, V lost 4 bases, and 8 bases had no gene match. The CDR3 is CASSGPSGKAYF. The CDR3 DNA reads TGTGCCAGCAGCGGGCCTAGCGGGAAGGCGTACTTC. The whole variable domain, filled in from reference TRBV5-4 and TRBJ2-7, reads ETGVTQSPTHLIKTRGQQVTLRCSSQSGHNTVSWYQQALGQGPQFIFQYYREEENGRGNFPPRFSGLQFPNYSSELNVNALELDDSALYLCASSGPSGKAYFGPGTRLTVT.

The rearrangement joins TRBV9 to TRBJ2-7, with 10 bases aligning to TRBD2. Trimming at V came to 4 bases and at J to 3 bases, leaving 7 bases not matched to a gene. The CDR3 loop spans 15 amino acids. Germline CDR1 and CDR2: SGDLS and YYNGEE. CDR3 residues: CASSPRTSGHYEQYF. The CDR3 region has the DNA TGTGCCAGCAGCCCCCGGACTAGCGGCCACTACGAGCAGTACTTC.

The chain uses TRBV24-1 and TRBJ2-3, with a weak D call TRBD2 (5 bases). Germline V CDR1 and CDR2: KGHDR, SFDVKD. The CDR3 contains 15 residues. V lost 5 bases and J lost 2, with 13 bases in between. This chain's CDR3 is CATSGSQGLTDTQYF. For the CDR3, the DNA is TGTGCCACCAGTGGCTCCCAAGGACTCACAGATACGCAGTATTTT.